This paragraph covers one T cell receptor (beta chain) sequence. Caucasian, healthy and from Russia, the donors were aged between 6 and 90. This CDR3 region has 15 residues. Trimming took 2 bases from V and 0 from J, leaving 8 bases between them. The germline gives CDR1 ENHRY, CDR2 SYGVKD. The sample originates from a study of blood T cells in healthy people across ages. Alongside a J-beta primer mix, a sample-barcoded 5' primer served in a second PCR lasting roughly 6 to 12 cycles. TCRdb passed the 5' RACE reads through MiXCR, listing each CDR3 protein once. The sample carries around 800,000 distinct CDR3 sequences, roughly 24% recorded once. The sample was also reused in another study, on T cells of mothers and their children. As that report states: A few healthy Caucasian mothers, along with their six children, were the donors. Related mother-child pairs showed slightly, non-significantly higher overlap than unrelated pairs.

The chain couples TRBV10-3 to TRBJ2-1, with a tentative D call TRBD2 (5 bases). Sample: blood. The receptor was isolated from a boy aged 5-17 years in good health. CDR3 DNA: TGTGCCATCAGTGAGACGGGGAGCTCCTACAATGAGCAGTTCTTC. Its protein product is CAISETGSSYNEQFF.